A selection of T cell receptor beta chains follows, all from one sample in a study of blood T cell repertoires in COVID-19. Assay: immunoSEQ multiplex PCR; the TCRdb copy retains only in-frame clones and omits some. The table lists tens of thousands of clones, 80% to 90% of them singletons. Sequenced input: peripheral blood. Every receptor here comes from a man aged 35 to 55 with acute or convalescent COVID-19. Each CDR3 is given with its conserved first and last residue. A D gene is named only where the DNA matches it firmly. Clone size is not always given. Where it is, it says once, few, many or a class for expanded clones.

cdr3_length clone_size d_call j_call v_call cdr3_nt cdr3_aa
14 . . TRBJ2-1 TRBV5-1 TGCGCCAGCAGCCTGCGGGGCCTTGGGGATGAGCAGTTCTTC CASSLRGLGDEQFF
15 . . TRBJ2-5 TRBV18 TGTGCCAGCTCACCAGACGGGGTGGGGCAAGAGACCCAGTACTTC CASSPDGVGQETQYF
13 . TRBD1 TRBJ1-1 TRBV6-5 TGTGCCAGCAGACAGGGGATGAACACTGAAGCTTTCTTT CASRQGMNTEAFF
14 . . TRBJ2-6 TRBV28 TGTGCCAGCACCTCCCCCGTAGGGGCCAACGTCCTGACTTTC CASTSPVGANVLTF
15 . TRBD1 TRBJ1-4 TRBV2 TGTGCCAGCAGTGAAAGGGGGCCAACTAATGAAAAACTGTTTTTT CASSERGPTNEKLFF
14 . . TRBJ1-1 TRBV5-1 TGCGCCAGCAGCTTCCCAGACTTGAACACTGAAGCTTTCTTT CASSFPDLNTEAFF
13 . TRBD1 TRBJ2-2 TRBV5-1 TGCGCCAGCGAGAGCAGGACAGGGGGAGAGCTGTTTTTT CASESRTGGELFF
16 . . TRBJ2-6 TRBV5-1 TGCGCCAGCAGCTTGGGACTCCGCTCTGGGGCCAACGTCCTGACTTTC CASSLGLRSGANVLTF
16 . . TRBJ1-5 TRBV19 TGTGCCAGTAGTAGAACAGGGATGCTTAGCAATCAGCCCCAGCATTTT CASSRTGMLSNQPQHF
14 . . TRBJ2-5 TRBV11-3 TGTGCCAGCAGCCTAAACCCGGCGCAGCGGACCCAGTACTTC CASSLNPAQRTQYF
17 . TRBD1 TRBJ1-1 TRBV5-1 TGCGCCAGCAGCCCCCGACAGGGAGGATTTAAAGCGGCTGAAGCTTTCTTT CASSPRQGGFKAAEAFF
16 . TRBD1 TRBJ1-5 TRBV12-5 TGTGCTAGTGGTTTGGGGACAGGGAATAGCAATCAGCCCCAGCATTTT CASGLGTGNSNQPQHF
16 once . TRBJ2-3 TRBV11-2 TGTGCCAGCAGCCCTAGAGCGGCCCTTAGCACAGATACGCAGTATTTT CASSPRAALSTDTQYF
15 . TRBD2 TRBJ2-7 TRBV14 TGTGCCAGCAGCCAGGAGCGGGGGGGCCTCTACGAGCAGTACTTC CASSQERGGLYEQYF
13 . TRBD1 TRBJ1-2 TRBV9 TGTGCCTCCCGGGACAGAGTCTCGGGGGGCTACACCTTC CASRDRVSGGYTF
14 . TRBD1 TRBJ1-3 TRBV6-6 TGTGCCAGCAGTTACGGACAGGGAGGAAACACCATATATTTT CASSYGQGGNTIYF
12 . . TRBJ1-2 TRBV29-1 TGCAGCGTTGAAAGGGACACCGATGGCTACACCTTC CSVERDTDGYTF
16 . TRBD1 TRBJ1-3 TRBV28 TGTGCCAGCAGTTTACCGCAGGGGGTTGCTGGAAACACCATATATTTT CASSLPQGVAGNTIYF
15 . TRBD1 TRBJ2-5 TRBV25-1 TGTGCCAGCAGTGAAGCTAGGGGGCTTCAAGAGACCCAGTACTTC CASSEARGLQETQYF
16 . TRBD1 TRBJ1-6 TRBV10-3 TGTGCCATCAGCTCGTCCACAGGGACAGGGAATTCACCCCTCCACTTT CAISSSTGTGNSPLHF
13 . . TRBJ1-6 TRBV6-5 TGTGCCAGCAGGAGACAGCGTAATTCACCCCTCCACTTT CASRRQRNSPLHF
16 . TRBD2 TRBJ2-5 TRBV18 TGTGCCAGCTCACCACGTCACGGGGGGGCCGGTGAGACCCAGTACTTC CASSPRHGGAGETQYF
13 few . TRBJ2-5 TRBV7-7 TGTGCCAGCAGCTTAGTCCCCCGGGAGACCCAGTACTTC CASSLVPRETQYF
13 . . TRBJ1-1 TRBV24-1 TGTGCCACCAGTGATGTTGGGAGAACTGAAGCTTTCTTT CATSDVGRTEAFF
11 . . TRBJ1-3 TRBV13 TGTGCCAGCAGCCCGAGGCGCACCATATATTTT CASSPRRTIYF
11 . . TRBJ2-1 TRBV20-1 TGCAGTGCCCCAGGAGGCAATGAGCAGTTCTTC CSAPGGNEQFF
14 . . TRBJ2-5 TRBV28 TGTGCCAGCAGCCTACGATCGCTACAGGGGACCCAGTACTTC CASSLRSLQGTQYF
13 . . TRBJ2-7 TRBV10-2 TGCGCCAGCAGTGTTGGGGGAGGCTACGAGCAGTACTTC CASSVGGGYEQYF
13 . . TRBJ1-3 TRBV9 TGTGCCAGCAGCGGTAGAGTGGGAAACACCATATATTTT CASSGRVGNTIYF
13 . . TRBJ2-3 TRBV5-1 TGCGCCAGCAGCTTGGCCCCTCTTGATACGCAGTATTTT CASSLAPLDTQYF
14 . . TRBJ1-5 TRBV30 TGTGCCTGGACCAACCTAGGCCACAATCAGCCCCAGCATTTT CAWTNLGHNQPQHF
13 . . TRBJ2-2 TRBV12-3/TRBV12-4 TGTGCCAGCAGTTTGAAAACGGGCGGGGAGCTGTTTTTT CASSLKTGGELFF
15 . . TRBJ2-5 TRBV30 TGTGCCTGGAGTGCACCTCCGGGCCACGGGAAGACCCAGTACTTC CAWSAPPGHGKTQYF
13 . . TRBJ1-1 TRBV30 TGTGCCTGGAGCGACGGGGGAGGGACTGAAGCTTTCTTT CAWSDGGGTEAFF
14 . . TRBJ1-5 TRBV5-1 TGCGCCAGCAGCTTGGATCGTCCCGATCAGCCCCAGCATTTT CASSLDRPDQPQHF
15 . TRBD1 TRBJ1-1 TRBV29-1 TGCAGCGTTGAAGATTGGGACAGGGGTAAAACTGAAGCTTTCTTT CSVEDWDRGKTEAFF
15 few TRBD1 TRBJ1-5 TRBV12-5 TGTGCTAGTGGTCCGGACCAGGGGGTAAGGCAGCCCCAGCATTTT CASGPDQGVRQPQHF
13 . . TRBJ1-1 TRBV13 TGTGCCAGCAGCTCGGGAATGAACACTGAAGCTTTCTTT CASSSGMNTEAFF
11 . . TRBJ1-2 TRBV7-2 TGTGCCAGCAGCTTGGAGTTTGGCTACACCTTC CASSLEFGYTF
14 . TRBD1 TRBJ2-3 TRBV5-1 TGCGCCAGCAGCCTCCGGGACAGCTCAGATACGCAGTATTTT CASSLRDSSDTQYF
14 . . TRBJ1-1 TRBV10-3 TGTGCCATCAGTGAGGGGGCGCCAGTCACTGAAGCTTTCTTT CAISEGAPVTEAFF
13 . . TRBJ2-2 TRBV12-5 TGTGCTAGTGGTTTGGATCAAACCGGGGAGCTGTTTTTT CASGLDQTGELFF
16 . TRBD1 TRBJ2-3 TRBV6-4 TGTGCCGCCCGGGCGCAGGGGGCGTGGAACACAGATACGCAGTATTTT CAARAQGAWNTDTQYF
15 . TRBD1 TRBJ1-1 TRBV6-5 TGTGCCAGCACCCACGGACAGGGGCTGGACACTGAAGCTTTCTTT CASTHGQGLDTEAFF
13 . TRBD2 TRBJ2-5 TRBV5-4 TGTGCCAGTGGACTAGCGGGGGAAGAGACCCAGTACTTC CASGLAGEETQYF
14 . TRBD2 TRBJ2-5 TRBV9 TGTGCCAGCACTCCGGGGGGGGCGAGGGAGACCCAGTACTTC CASTPGGARETQYF
13 . . TRBJ1-1 TRBV29-1 TGCAGCGCCGGGGGGGTGTTGAACACTGAAGCTTTCTTT CSAGGVLNTEAFF
15 . . TRBJ1-2 TRBV30 TGTGCCTGGAGTCCCTTGACAGCCCGAAACTATGGCTACACCTTC CAWSPLTARNYGYTF
14 . . TRBJ1-2 TRBV2 TGTGCCAGCTCTCTCCTGACGGAGAACTATGGCTACACCTTC CASSLLTENYGYTF
14 . . TRBJ2-3 TRBV5-1 TGCGCCAGCAGGAGGGACACCTCCACAGATACGCAGTATTTT CASRRDTSTDTQYF
13 . . TRBJ2-7 TRBV7-2 TGTGCCAGCAGCTTAGAACCACACTACGAGCAGTACTTC CASSLEPHYEQYF
17 . . TRBJ1-4 TRBV15 TGTGCCACCAGCAGAGATTTGGGGGCGACCTGGAGCGAAAAACTGTTTTTT CATSRDLGATWSEKLFF
18 . TRBD2 TRBJ2-6 TRBV28 TGTGCCAGCAGTTCCCCAGCGGGGGCCTTTTCTGGGGCCAACGTCCTGACTTTC CASSSPAGAFSGANVLTF
14 . . TRBJ1-5 TRBV6-6 TGTGCCAGCAGTTACTCGCGGAGCAATCAGCCCCAGCATTTT CASSYSRSNQPQHF